These T cell receptor beta chains were read from a single sample in a study of shared clonotypes between healthy human individuals. TCRdb's table, derived via immunoSEQ multiplex PCR, lists solely in-frame clones and lacks some. The sample contains millions of clones, about 95% of which appear only once. The source material was naive CD8+ T cells sorted from blood. These TCRs come from a man aged 18 to 29 in good health. Each CDR3 is given with its conserved first and last residue. D genes are given only for firm matches. Clone size appears in some rows only: once, few, many, or a class for an expanded clone.

CDR3 protein: CASSESYEQYF
CDR3 DNA: TGTGCCAGCAGTGAGAGCTACGAGCAGTACTTC
clone size: few
V gene: TRBV6-1
D gene: -
J gene: TRBJ2-7

CDR3 protein: CASSRSLGPLAGGPYEQYF
CDR3 DNA: TGTGCCAGCAGCCGCTCCTTAGGGCCTCTAGCGGGAGGTCCCTACGAGCAGTACTTC
clone size: once
V gene: TRBV27
D gene: TRBD2
J gene: TRBJ2-7

CDR3 protein: CAWSLAGGSEQYF
CDR3 DNA: TGTGCCTGGAGTCTAGCGGGAGGCTCCGAGCAGTACTTC
clone size: -
V gene: TRBV30
D gene: TRBD2
J gene: TRBJ2-7

CDR3 protein: CASFTSPLETQYF
CDR3 DNA: TGTGCCAGCTTTACTAGCCCCTTAGAGACCCAGTACTTC
clone size: -
V gene: TRBV6-5
D gene: -
J gene: TRBJ2-5

CDR3 protein: CARLYVGTGTYYGYTF
CDR3 DNA: TGTGCCCGACTTTATGTGGGGACAGGTACCTACTATGGCTACACCTTC
clone size: -
V gene: TRBV7-6
D gene: TRBD1
J gene: TRBJ1-2

CDR3 protein: CASSLVEGNSPLHF
CDR3 DNA: TGTGCCAGCAGTTTAGTGGAGGGTAATTCACCCCTCCACTTT
clone size: -
V gene: TRBV27
D gene: -
J gene: TRBJ1-6

CDR3 protein: CASSFGTGAYEQYF
CDR3 DNA: TGTGCCAGCAGCTTTGGGACAGGCGCCTACGAGCAGTACTTC
clone size: -
V gene: TRBV5-6
D gene: TRBD1
J gene: TRBJ2-7

CDR3 protein: CASSDVKGMTEAFF
CDR3 DNA: TGCGCCAGCAGTGACGTGAAGGGGATGACTGAAGCTTTCTTT
clone size: -
V gene: TRBV10-2
D gene: -
J gene: TRBJ1-1

CDR3 protein: CASSLGVMRETQYF
CDR3 DNA: TGTGCCAGCAGCTTAGGCGTGATGAGGGAGACCCAGTACTTC
clone size: -
V gene: TRBV13
D gene: -
J gene: TRBJ2-5

CDR3 protein: CASSYSMGLPTGELFF
CDR3 DNA: TGTGCCAGCAGTTACTCGATGGGACTACCCACCGGGGAGCTGTTTTTT
clone size: -
V gene: TRBV6-5
D gene: TRBD2
J gene: TRBJ2-2

CDR3 protein: CASTDPGYEQYF
CDR3 DNA: TGTGCCAGCACCGACCCAGGCTACGAGCAGTACTTC
clone size: -
V gene: TRBV2
D gene: -
J gene: TRBJ2-7

CDR3 protein: CSGTGSSGGEQYF
CDR3 DNA: TGCAGCGGGACAGGTTCAAGCGGGGGGGAGCAGTACTTC
clone size: once
V gene: TRBV29-1
D gene: TRBD2
J gene: TRBJ2-7

CDR3 protein: CASSAGHLGNQPQHF
CDR3 DNA: TGTGCCAGCAGCGCCGGACATTTAGGCAATCAGCCCCAGCATTTT
clone size: -
V gene: TRBV11-2
D gene: -
J gene: TRBJ1-5

CDR3 protein: CASSPQASGAVDEAFF
CDR3 DNA: TGTGCCAGCTCACCGCAGGCGTCGGGGGCTGTGGATGAAGCTTTCTTT
clone size: -
V gene: TRBV18
D gene: -
J gene: TRBJ1-1

CDR3 protein: CASSGWTNTEAFF
CDR3 DNA: TGTGCCAGCAGTGGTTGGACGAACACTGAAGCTTTCTTT
clone size: -
V gene: TRBV2
D gene: -
J gene: TRBJ1-1

CDR3 protein: CASSLSRTYEQYF
CDR3 DNA: TGTGCCAGCAGTTTATCCCGGACCTACGAGCAGTACTTC
clone size: -
V gene: TRBV28
D gene: -
J gene: TRBJ2-7

CDR3 protein: CASSVGASEYEQYF
CDR3 DNA: TGTGCCAGCAGCGTAGGCGCTAGTGAGTACGAGCAGTACTTC
clone size: -
V gene: TRBV9
D gene: -
J gene: TRBJ2-7

CDR3 protein: CASSLDPDGYGYTF
CDR3 DNA: TGTGCCAGCAGCTTAGACCCCGACGGCTATGGCTACACCTTC
clone size: -
V gene: TRBV11-2
D gene: -
J gene: TRBJ1-2

CDR3 protein: CAWSEGTARNTIYF
CDR3 DNA: TGTGCCTGGAGTGAAGGGACGGCGCGTAACACCATATATTTT
clone size: -
V gene: TRBV30
D gene: -
J gene: TRBJ1-3

CDR3 protein: CASSLALALYEQYF
CDR3 DNA: TGTGCCAGCAGCTTAGCGCTGGCCCTCTACGAGCAGTACTTC
clone size: once
V gene: TRBV7-2
D gene: -
J gene: TRBJ2-7

CDR3 protein: CASSFRGVYEQYF
CDR3 DNA: TGTGCCAGCAGCTTTCGGGGGGTCTACGAGCAGTACTTC
clone size: -
V gene: TRBV7-2
D gene: TRBD2
J gene: TRBJ2-7

CDR3 protein: CASSVAWTGTADTQYF
CDR3 DNA: TGTGCCAGCAGCGTAGCTTGGACAGGGACGGCAGATACGCAGTATTTT
clone size: -
V gene: TRBV9
D gene: TRBD1
J gene: TRBJ2-3

CDR3 protein: CASSLSLHYGYTF
CDR3 DNA: TGTGCCAGCAGTTTATCGCTCCATTATGGCTACACCTTC
clone size: -
V gene: TRBV27
D gene: -
J gene: TRBJ1-2

CDR3 protein: CASSLGLYEQYF
CDR3 DNA: TGTGCCAGCAGCTTGGGACTTTACGAGCAGTACTTC
clone size: few
V gene: TRBV5-6
D gene: -
J gene: TRBJ2-7

CDR3 protein: CASSPAGYYGYTF
CDR3 DNA: TGTGCCAGCAGTCCAGCAGGGTACTATGGCTACACCTTC
clone size: -
V gene: TRBV28
D gene: -
J gene: TRBJ1-2

CDR3 protein: CASTAGRFDFYTF
CDR3 DNA: TGTGCCAGCACTGCAGGAAGATTCGATTTCTACACCTTC
clone size: -
V gene: TRBV6-5
D gene: -
J gene: TRBJ1-2

CDR3 protein: CASKSIYLDRGFGETQYF
CDR3 DNA: TGTGCCAGCAAATCAATTTACCTCGACAGGGGTTTTGGAGAGACCCAGTACTTC
clone size: -
V gene: TRBV28
D gene: TRBD1
J gene: TRBJ2-5

CDR3 protein: CASSPRDRGLPNEKLFF
CDR3 DNA: TGCGCCAGCAGCCCCCGGGACAGGGGTTTACCTAATGAAAAACTGTTTTTT
clone size: -
V gene: TRBV4-1
D gene: TRBD1
J gene: TRBJ1-4

CDR3 protein: CASSNRDRGENYGYTF
CDR3 DNA: TGTGCCAGCAGCAACCGGGACAGGGGAGAGAACTATGGCTACACCTTC
clone size: -
V gene: TRBV5-6
D gene: TRBD1
J gene: TRBJ1-2

CDR3 protein: CASSLARARGGNTIYF
CDR3 DNA: TGTGCCAGCAGCTTGGCGAGGGCGCGGGGTGGAAACACCATATATTTT
clone size: -
V gene: TRBV5-6
D gene: -
J gene: TRBJ1-3

CDR3 protein: CASPEIEHGYTF
CDR3 DNA: TGTGCCAGCCCCGAGATTGAGCATGGCTACACCTTC
clone size: -
V gene: TRBV6-1
D gene: -
J gene: TRBJ1-2

CDR3 protein: CASTLGGATDTQYF
CDR3 DNA: TGTGCCAGCACCTTGGGGGGAGCCACAGATACGCAGTATTTT
clone size: -
V gene: TRBV27
D gene: -
J gene: TRBJ2-3

CDR3 protein: CASSPGLSSYGYTF
CDR3 DNA: TGTGCCAGCAGCCCGGGGTTATCCAGCTATGGCTACACCTTC
clone size: -
V gene: TRBV5-6
D gene: -
J gene: TRBJ1-2

CDR3 protein: CASSWGRSYGYTF
CDR3 DNA: TGTGCCAGCAGTTGGGGGAGAAGTTATGGCTACACCTTC
clone size: -
V gene: TRBV27
D gene: -
J gene: TRBJ1-2

CDR3 protein: CASSYSGQGITEAFF
CDR3 DNA: TGTGCCAGCAGTTACTCGGGGCAGGGAATCACTGAAGCTTTCTTT
clone size: once
V gene: TRBV6-5
D gene: -
J gene: TRBJ1-1

CDR3 protein: CASLSSVANTDTQYF
CDR3 DNA: TGCGCCAGCTTATCTAGCGTCGCGAACACAGATACGCAGTATTTT
clone size: -
V gene: TRBV4-1
D gene: -
J gene: TRBJ2-3

CDR3 protein: CASSYSIDRGDYGYTF
CDR3 DNA: TGTGCCAGCAGTTACTCAATAGACAGGGGCGACTATGGCTACACCTTC
clone size: -
V gene: TRBV6-5
D gene: TRBD1
J gene: TRBJ1-2

CDR3 protein: CASSLRVANQPQHF
CDR3 DNA: TGTGCCAGCAGTTTAAGGGTGGCGAATCAGCCCCAGCATTTT
clone size: -
V gene: TRBV28
D gene: -
J gene: TRBJ1-5

CDR3 protein: CASSQVPGTGIHEQYF
CDR3 DNA: TGCGCCAGCAGCCAAGTCCCCGGGACAGGCATACACGAGCAGTACTTC
clone size: -
V gene: TRBV4-1
D gene: TRBD1
J gene: TRBJ2-7

CDR3 protein: CSEGPEPSNYGYTF
CDR3 DNA: TGCAGTGAAGGACCGGAGCCGTCTAACTATGGCTACACCTTC
clone size: -
V gene: TRBV29-1
D gene: -
J gene: TRBJ1-2

CDR3 protein: CASSAQGAASTDTQYF
CDR3 DNA: TGTGCCAGCAGTGCCCAGGGCGCTGCTAGCACAGATACGCAGTATTTT
clone size: -
V gene: TRBV9
D gene: -
J gene: TRBJ2-3

CDR3 protein: CASSLGSSGGIDTQYF
CDR3 DNA: TGTGCCAGCAGCTTAGGATCTAGCGGGGGTATAGATACGCAGTATTTT
clone size: once
V gene: TRBV7-9
D gene: TRBD2
J gene: TRBJ2-3

CDR3 protein: CASSPLSTGPTDFSYGYTF
CDR3 DNA: TGTGCCAGCAGCCCACTTAGTACAGGACCCACTGACTTTAGTTATGGCTACACCTTC
clone size: -
V gene: TRBV5-4
D gene: -
J gene: TRBJ1-2

CDR3 protein: CASSPRTVSYEQYF
CDR3 DNA: TGTGCCAGCAGTCCGAGGACAGTCTCCTACGAGCAGTACTTC
clone size: -
V gene: TRBV28
D gene: -
J gene: TRBJ2-7

CDR3 protein: CASSLDTGELFF
CDR3 DNA: TGTGCCAGCAGCCTGGACACCGGGGAGCTGTTTTTT
clone size: few
V gene: TRBV11-3
D gene: -
J gene: TRBJ2-2

CDR3 protein: CASRSVVSYSHEQFF
CDR3 DNA: TGTGCCAGCAGATCGGTGGTTAGCTATAGCCATGAGCAGTTCTTC
clone size: once
V gene: TRBV7-8
D gene: -
J gene: TRBJ2-1